Listed below are T cell receptor beta chains from one sample, sequenced in a study of T cell changes during pregnancy in multiple sclerosis. The table came from immunoSEQ multiplex PCR; TCRdb's copy has only in-frame clones and leaves some out. The sample lists around 25,000 clones, roughly 80% occurring once. Specimen: CD8+ T cells from peripheral blood mononuclear cells, collected in the first trimester of pregnancy. The receptors originated from a female donor in good health, enrolled as a control in a pregnancy study. Both conserved end residues are part of each CDR3. D genes are given only for firm matches. Size values are once, few and many counts, or a class for expanded clones, and some rows have none.

>.|TRBJ2-2|TRBV5-4|once
TGTGCCAGCAGCTTGACTTTGACCGGGGAGCTGTTTTTT
CASSLTLTGELFF
>.|TRBJ2-7|TRBV28|.
TGTGCCAGCACCATAGGGGGTAGGCCCTACGAGCAGTACTTC
CASTIGGRPYEQYF
>TRBD1|TRBJ2-7|TRBV2|.
TGTGCCAGCATTGGGGACAGGCAGTACTTC
CASIGDRQYF
>TRBD1|TRBJ2-3|TRBV6-4|.
TGTGCCAGCAGTCGACAGGGTGGAACAGATACGCAGTATTTT
CASSRQGGTDTQYF
>TRBD2|TRBJ2-7|TRBV29-1|.
TGCAGCGTGGGGGGGACGGATTCCTACGAGCAGTACTTC
CSVGGTDSYEQYF
>.|TRBJ2-7|TRBV27|.
TGTGCCAGCACCCGGGGATCCGAGCAGTACTTC
CASTRGSEQYF
>TRBD1|TRBJ2-2|TRBV25-1|.
TGTGCCAGCCGTACAGGGGGACCGTACACCGGGGAGCTGTTTTTT
CASRTGGPYTGELFF
>.|TRBJ2-7|TRBV18|.
TGTGCCAGCTCAAAAAAGACAGCTCACGAGCAGTACTTC
CASSKKTAHEQYF
>TRBD2|TRBJ2-1|TRBV7-8|.
TGTGCCAGCAGCCTAGCGGGAGCGGGGCCATACAATGAGCAGTTCTTC
CASSLAGAGPYNEQFF
>.|TRBJ1-6|TRBV6-1|.
TGTGCCAGCAGTGAATGGCTGACAGAAGATAATTCACCCCTCCACTTT
CASSEWLTEDNSPLHF
>TRBD2|TRBJ2-1|TRBV10-2|.
TGCGCCAGCAGTGACAGCGGCTCGGGAGGTGAGCAGTTCTTC
CASSDSGSGGEQFF
>.|TRBJ2-6|TRBV6-4|.
TGTGCCAGCAGCCCCGACTCCATCTCTGGGGCCAACGTCCTGACTTTC
CASSPDSISGANVLTF
>.|TRBJ2-7|TRBV28|.
TGTGCCACCAGTCGAAAAGAATGGAGCGAGCAGTACTTC
CATSRKEWSEQYF
>TRBD1|TRBJ2-7|TRBV4-1|.
TGCGCCAGCAGCTCTCTGGAGTGGACAGGGGTCGCGGAGCAGTACTTC
CASSSLEWTGVAEQYF
>TRBD2|TRBJ2-7|TRBV7-2|once
TGTGCCAGCAGCTTAGCTTCCGGGACTAGCGAGCAGTACTTC
CASSLASGTSEQYF
>.|TRBJ2-3|TRBV4-3|few
TGCGCCAGCAGCCCCCAGAGGTCCGGCACAGATACGCAGTATTTT
CASSPQRSGTDTQYF
>.|TRBJ1-4|TRBV2|few
TGTGCCAGCAGTGTGGGACTAGGAGATGAAAAACTGTTTTTT
CASSVGLGDEKLFF
>TRBD1|TRBJ1-1|TRBV9|.
TGTGCCAGCAGCCCGGACAGGGGGCTGGGCACTGAAGCTTTCTTT
CASSPDRGLGTEAFF
>TRBD1|TRBJ2-3|TRBV10-3|.
TGTGCCATCAGCGTGGGACAGGGTCCGCAGTATTTT
CAISVGQGPQYF
>TRBD2|TRBJ2-7|TRBV6-1|.
TGTGCCAGCAGTGAAGAAACTAGCGGTTCCTACGAGCAGTACTTC
CASSEETSGSYEQYF
>TRBD1|TRBJ1-1|TRBV28|.
TGTGCCAGCAGTCCCCGGGACAGGAACACTGAAGCTTTCTTT
CASSPRDRNTEAFF
>TRBD1|TRBJ2-5|TRBV9|.
TGTGCCAGCAGCGTAGAGGACAGGGGGCCGTGGGAGACCCAGTACTTC
CASSVEDRGPWETQYF
>TRBD1|TRBJ1-2|TRBV6-1|.
TGTGCCAGCAGTGAAGGGCTGGACAGGGGACATGGCTACACCTTC
CASSEGLDRGHGYTF
>.|TRBJ1-2|TRBV6-4|.
TGTGCCAGCAGTGACTCCGCGGAGAGCTATGGCTACACCTTC
CASSDSAESYGYTF
>TRBD2|TRBJ2-1|TRBV6-4|once
TGTGCCAGCAGTGTTGGGCTAGCGGAGGGAAATGAGCAGTTCTTC
CASSVGLAEGNEQFF
>TRBD1|TRBJ2-4|TRBV7-2|.
TGTGCCAGCAGCTTAGCGAGCAGGGGGGCCAAAAACATTCAGTACTTC
CASSLASRGAKNIQYF
>TRBD2|TRBJ2-1|TRBV13|.
TGTGCCAGCAGCTTCTGGACTAGCGGGGAAAGGAGTGAGCAGTTCTTC
CASSFWTSGERSEQFF
>.|TRBJ2-7|TRBV9|.
TGTGCCAGCAGCCCTCAGCCCGGGGGGCAGGAGTTTTACGAGCAGTACTTC
CASSPQPGGQEFYEQYF
>.|TRBJ1-2|TRBV2|.
TGTGCCAGCAGTGAAGCCCGCAGGGCCGCTAACTATGGCTACACCTTC
CASSEARRAANYGYTF
>.|TRBJ2-5|TRBV6-1|.
TGTGCCAGCAGTGAGGCCCTCGGACAGGGAGGGGAGACCCAGTACTTC
CASSEALGQGGETQYF
>TRBD1|TRBJ2-5|TRBV5-1|once
TGCGCCAGCAGCTTGGAGGGGGCTCGGGAGACCCAGTACTTC
CASSLEGARETQYF
>TRBD2|TRBJ2-1|TRBV25-1|.
TGTGCCAGCAGTGGAACAGGGGCACGACTAGCGGGAGAGGATGAGCAGTTCTTC
CASSGTGARLAGEDEQFF
>.|TRBJ1-1|TRBV4-1|.
TGCGCCAGCAGCCACACACAGGGGAACACTGAAGCTTTCTTT
CASSHTQGNTEAFF
>.|TRBJ2-5|TRBV7-7|.
TGTGCTAGCAGCCCCTCGGAGTACCAAGAGACCCAGTACTTC
CASSPSEYQETQYF
>TRBD1|TRBJ2-7|TRBV19|.
TGTGCCAGTAGTATGAGAGCCGGGACAGGGGGCTACGAGCAGTACTTC
CASSMRAGTGGYEQYF
>TRBD1|TRBJ1-1|TRBV30|few
TGTGCCTGGAGTTCAGGGGGCGGCACTGAAGCTTTCTTT
CAWSSGGGTEAFF
>.|TRBJ1-1|TRBV2|few
TGTGCCGGGGGGGAAGCTTTCTTT
CAGGEAFF
>TRBD2|TRBJ2-1|TRBV6-1|.
TGTGCCAGCAGTGAACTAGCGGGGGGGGATGAGCAGTTCTTC
CASSELAGGDEQFF
>.|TRBJ2-1|TRBV19|once
TGTGCCAGTAGTGACCCCGGGAAGTCCTACAATGAGCAGTTCTTC
CASSDPGKSYNEQFF
>TRBD1|TRBJ1-2|TRBV2|.
TGTGCCAGCAAGACAGGGGTCGGTGCAGGCTACACCTTC
CASKTGVGAGYTF
>.|TRBJ2-3|TRBV6-4|.
TGTGCCAGCAGCCCACAATCCGGCGGGGGCACAGATACGCAGTATTTT
CASSPQSGGGTDTQYF
>.|TRBJ2-7|TRBV6-5|.
TGTGCCAGCAGTTACTCGAAGGCAGGGCGCTACGAGCAGTACTTC
CASSYSKAGRYEQYF
>.|TRBJ1-5|TRBV19|.
TGTGCCAGTAGTATCGGACAGAATAGCAATCAGCCCCAGCATTTT
CASSIGQNSNQPQHF
>TRBD1|TRBJ2-5|TRBV7-2|.
TGTGCCAGCAGTCCTCGGGGACAGGGGTATGGGACCCAGTACTTC
CASSPRGQGYGTQYF